What follows are 5 T cell receptor beta chains derived from one specimen sequenced in a study of T cells in localized non-small cell lung cancer. TCRdb's copy holds only in-frame clones and misses some; the assay was immunoSEQ multiplex PCR. The sample lists about 59,000 clones, 85% to 90% occurring once. Here the sequenced sample was peripheral blood, taken before any cancer treatment. The receptors shown here come from a woman aged 40 to 75 with stage I lung adenocarcinoma.

This sequence joins TRBV9 and TRBJ1-2; 9 bases are a match to TRBD1. CDR3 size: 16 residues. Trimming at V came to 1 base and at J to 8 bases, leaving 12 bases not matched to a gene. In germline, CDR1 is SGDLS, CDR2 YYNGEE. The CDR3 loop reads CASSVPGTGSLGGYTF. The CDR3 bases are TGTGCCAGCAGCGTACCCGGGACAGGGTCTTTGGGGGGCTACACCTTC.

This chain connects TRBV28 to TRBJ1-2; D gene uncertain. Germline assignment: CDR1 MDHEN and CDR2 SYDVKM. The CDR3 contains 13 residues. Trimming cost V 8 bases and J 4 bases, with 14 bases left between them. In DNA, the CDR3 is TGTGCCAGCTTTTCCCCGGCGGGCTATGGCTACACCTTC. Amino acids: CASFSPAGYGYTF.

The chain carries TRBV2 and TRBJ1-3; 9 bases fit TRBD1. The germline V gene encodes CDR1 SNHLY and CDR2 FYNNEI. CDR3 length equals 15 residues. The trim removed 9 bases at V and 0 bases at J, leaving 6 bases unmatched. This chain's CDR3 is CARTGQGSSGNTIYF. As DNA, the CDR3 is TGTGCCAGGACGGGACAGGGAAGCTCTGGAAACACCATATATTTT.

V usage is TRBV4-2 and J usage is TRBJ1-1; D call uncertain. Trimming cost V 0 bases and J 1 base, with 12 bases left between them. The V gene's germline CDR1 is LGHNA and CDR2 YNFKEQ. The CDR3 is 16 residues long. This chain's CDR3 is CASSQERAVRNTEAFF. The CDR3, as DNA: TGTGCCAGCAGCCAAGAAAGGGCGGTGAGGAACACTGAAGCTTTCTTT.

This clone appeared a few times. The rearrangement links TRBV4-2 to TRBJ1-3; D is perhaps TRBD1 (6 bases). CDR3 length equals 16 residues. CDR1 and CDR2 (germline): LGHNA, YNFKEQ. Trimming removed 1 base at V and 2 bases at J, with 12 bases between. The CDR3 loop reads CASSQGGAATGNTIYF. The CDR3 DNA reads TGTGCCAGCAGCCAAGGGGGGGCAGCTACTGGAAACACCATATATTTT.